This is a list of T cell receptor beta chains from one sample in a study of T cell changes during pregnancy in multiple sclerosis. Sequencing used immunoSEQ multiplex PCR; TCRdb keeps in-frame clones, though not all of them. The data show about 110,000 clones, about 90% seen once. The material was peripheral blood, obtained in the third trimester of pregnancy. The receptors stem from a female donor in good health, enrolled as a control in a pregnancy study. Both conserved end residues are part of each CDR3. D genes are given only for firm matches. Clone size is given for some rows only: seen once, a few or many times, or a class if the clone is expanded.

D gene	V gene	J gene	clone size	CDR3 DNA	CDR3 protein
.	TRBV29-1	TRBJ1-3	.	TGCAGCGTTTCGGGGTCCTCTGGAAACACCATATATTTT	CSVSGSSGNTIYF
TRBD1	TRBV6-4	TRBJ1-2	.	TGTGCCACCGGACAGGGGGATGGCTACACCTTC	CATGQGDGYTF
.	TRBV15	TRBJ2-2	.	TGTGCCACCAGCAGAGATCAATCCGGGGCCGGGGAGCTGTTTTTT	CATSRDQSGAGELFF
.	TRBV7-6	TRBJ2-1	.	TGTGCCAGCAGCTTAGGTTCGCGGCCGAAGTACAATGAGCAGTTCTTC	CASSLGSRPKYNEQFF
.	TRBV7-3	TRBJ1-6	.	TGTGCCAGCAGCTCCGACAGAGGTGGGAATTCACCCCTCCACTTT	CASSSDRGGNSPLHF
.	TRBV27	TRBJ2-3	.	TGTGCCAGCAGTTTATCGGTACAGCTCACAGATACGCAGTATTTT	CASSLSVQLTDTQYF
TRBD1	TRBV7-8	TRBJ1-2	.	TGTGCCAGCAGCTACCCGGGACAGGTTGGAGGCTACACCTTC	CASSYPGQVGGYTF
TRBD1	TRBV9	TRBJ2-7	.	TGTGCCAGCAGCGGACAGGGTTACGAGCAGTACTTC	CASSGQGYEQYF
TRBD1	TRBV19	TRBJ2-7	.	TGTGCCAGTAGTATAGATGGAACAGGGGGCTCCTACGAGCAGTACTTC	CASSIDGTGGSYEQYF
.	TRBV11-2	TRBJ1-1	.	TGTGCCAGCAATCTGGGGGGGATCACTGAAGCTTTCTTT	CASNLGGITEAFF
TRBD1	TRBV7-6	TRBJ2-2	once	TGTGCCAGCAGCTTTTTGGACAGGGGGCACAGCGGGGAGCTGTTTTTT	CASSFLDRGHSGELFF
.	TRBV19	TRBJ1-5	.	TGTGCCAGTAGTCCCATAGCGTCGGCAACGGGCCTACAGCCCCAGCATTTT	CASSPIASATGLQPQHF
.	TRBV4-3	TRBJ1-5	.	TGCGCCAGCAGCCAAGATATATTCACCAGGGGCAATCAGCCCCAGCATTTT	CASSQDIFTRGNQPQHF
TRBD1	TRBV30	TRBJ1-2	.	TGTGCCTGGAGTTCAAGGACAGGGAGGCATGGCTACACCTTC	CAWSSRTGRHGYTF
TRBD1	TRBV5-1	TRBJ1-1	.	TGCGCCAGCAGCTCGGGACAGGGAGAAATTACTGAAGCTTTCTTT	CASSSGQGEITEAFF
.	TRBV11-1	TRBJ1-1	.	TGTGCCAGCAGCCCAACCCCATACCGGGACACCTCGAACACTGAAGCTTTCTTT	CASSPTPYRDTSNTEAFF
TRBD1	TRBV5-1	TRBJ1-1	once	TGCGCCAGCAGCTCGCAGGGGGCCCATAGTGAAGCTTTCTTT	CASSSQGAHSEAFF
TRBD1	TRBV9	TRBJ1-1	.	TGTGCCAGCAGCGAGAGGGACAGATGGACTGAAGCTTTCTTT	CASSERDRWTEAFF
.	TRBV9	TRBJ2-3	.	TGTGCCAGCAGCGTAGGGCCTAGCACAGATACGCAGTATTTT	CASSVGPSTDTQYF
.	TRBV9	TRBJ2-7	once	TGTGCCAGCAGCTCCGGCGGGCCTCCCTACGAGCAGTACTTC	CASSSGGPPYEQYF
.	TRBV10-3	TRBJ1-1	.	TGTGCCATCAGTGAATTCGGACAGCAGAACACTGAAGCTTTCTTT	CAISEFGQQNTEAFF
.	TRBV4-3	TRBJ1-6	.	TGCGCCAGCAGCCAAGTAGGGCCAGGAGGCTCACCCCTCCACTTT	CASSQVGPGGSPLHF
TRBD1	TRBV2	TRBJ2-2	once	TGTGCCAGCCGTGGGGAGTTCGGGACAGGGGGCCAGACCGGGGAGCTGTTTTTT	CASRGEFGTGGQTGELFF
TRBD1	TRBV30	TRBJ2-7	.	TGTGCGACAGGGGCCTACGAGCAGTACTTC	CATGAYEQYF
.	TRBV14	TRBJ1-2	.	TGTGCCAGCAGCCTACTGTCCAACTATGGCTACACCTTC	CASSLLSNYGYTF
.	TRBV30	TRBJ1-5	once	TGTGCCTGGAGTACAGGGTCCAATCAGCCCCAGCATTTT	CAWSTGSNQPQHF
.	TRBV6-1	TRBJ1-5	.	TGTGCCAGCAGTACGGGGGGGGTTCAGCCCCAGCATTTT	CASSTGGVQPQHF
.	TRBV4-1	TRBJ1-1	.	TGCGCCAGCAGCCAACTAATATACACTGAAGCTTTCTTT	CASSQLIYTEAFF
.	TRBV25-1	TRBJ2-7	.	TGTGCCAGCAGTGAATATGAGGGCAGGGGCGAGCAGTACTTC	CASSEYEGRGEQYF
TRBD1	TRBV5-6	TRBJ2-7	.	TGTGCCAGCAGCTTTTCCGCCGGGACAGGGCGAACCTACGAGCAGTACTTC	CASSFSAGTGRTYEQYF
TRBD1	TRBV6-1	TRBJ2-1	.	TGTGCCAGCATCGGCGACAGGGGGTGGTTCAATGAGCAGTTCTTC	CASIGDRGWFNEQFF
TRBD1	TRBV6-6	TRBJ1-2	.	TGTGCCAGCAGTGGCCCTGGGACAGGGGGCGATGGCTACACCTTC	CASSGPGTGGDGYTF
TRBD2	TRBV5-4	TRBJ2-5	.	TGTGCCAGCAGCCCCGGGACTAGCGGGGGAGTGCAAGAGACCCAGTACTTC	CASSPGTSGGVQETQYF
TRBD1	TRBV5-1	TRBJ1-2	.	TGCGCCAGCAGCTTGGAGGGCTTAGGACAGGGCTATGGCTACACCTTC	CASSLEGLGQGYGYTF
.	TRBV25-1	TRBJ2-2	.	TGTGCCAGCAGTGAAATTGTTTCGACAGGACTGGCCGGGGAGCTGTTTTTT	CASSEIVSTGLAGELFF
.	TRBV30	TRBJ2-7	.	TGTGCCTGGGAACGGCCAGGGGTGTACGAGCAGTACTTC	CAWERPGVYEQYF
.	TRBV30	TRBJ1-2	.	TGTGCCTGGAGTGTACTTGCGGGGGGAGGCTACACCTTC	CAWSVLAGGGYTF
TRBD2	TRBV2	TRBJ2-3	.	TGTGCCAGCAGTGAATTTCGAACTAGCGGGGGCCCTAGGGATACGCAGTATTTT	CASSEFRTSGGPRDTQYF
.	TRBV4-3	TRBJ1-1	once	TGCGCCAGCAGCCAAGCCAGGGAAGGGGAAGCTTTCTTT	CASSQAREGEAFF
.	TRBV19	TRBJ1-1	.	TGTGCCAGTAGTTTTGTCGGGGGAGAAGCTTTCTTT	CASSFVGGEAFF
TRBD1	TRBV11-2	TRBJ1-1	.	TGTGCCAGCAGCTCAAGTGACAGGGTTTCTGAAGCTTTCTTT	CASSSSDRVSEAFF
TRBD1	TRBV2	TRBJ2-1	.	TGTGCCAGCAGTCAAGGACAGGGCATCTACAATGAGCAGTTCTTC	CASSQGQGIYNEQFF
.	TRBV6-1	TRBJ1-4	.	TGTGCCAGCACCAAAAGGGGGTCTGAGGAAAAACTGTTTTTT	CASTKRGSEEKLFF
.	TRBV30	TRBJ2-5	.	TGTGCCTGGAGTGTACTAAGCGTGACCCAGTACTTC	CAWSVLSVTQYF
.	TRBV15	TRBJ1-3	.	TGTGCCACCAGCAATGCCGGGGAGTCTGGAAACACCATATATTTT	CATSNAGESGNTIYF
.	TRBV2	TRBJ1-5	few	TGTGCCAGCAGTCTCGATGGCAGCAATCAGCCCCAGCATTTT	CASSLDGSNQPQHF
.	TRBV21-1	TRBJ1-3	.	TGTGCCAGCAGCAAAGCCCTTGACAGGGCCCAGGAAGGCACCATATATTTT	CASSKALDRAQEGTIYF